These 27 T cell receptor beta chains were sequenced from one sample in a study of blood T cells in healthy people across ages. PCR was performed a second time for roughly 7 to 11 cycles using a sample-barcoded 5' primer and a J-beta primer mix. TCRdb processed the 5' RACE reads anew with MiXCR; each CDR3 protein has one entry. Of around 1,800,000 distinct CDR3 sequences in the sample, about 39% are singletons; the top ten hold about 21%. The source material was blood. All receptors come from a human donor in good health.

J is TRBJ1-3 and V is TRBV20-1; D gene ambiguous. Per the germline V gene, CDR1 is DFQATT and CDR2 is SNEGSKA (reference sequence). The CDR3 sequence is 12 residues long. With 3 bases removed from V and 4 bases from J, the gap between germline ends came to 7 bases. CDR3 protein: CSASPQGNTIYF. The DNA for the CDR3 is TGCAGTGCTAGTCCCCAGGGAAACACCATATATTTT.

This clonotype was observed once. The gene calls are TRBV20-1 and TRBJ2-7, with D possibly called TRBD1 or TRBD2 (6 bases each). Trimming took 2 bases from V and 7 from J, leaving 27 bases between them. This CDR3 region has 17 residues. The germline V gene has CDR1 DFQATT and CDR2 SNEGSKA (reference sequence). The CDR3 DNA follows: TGCAGTGCTAGACCGGTAGAGGGCAGGGGTGGGACTTTGGAGCAGTACTTC. This sequence encodes CSARPVEGRGGTLEQYF.

In this sample, this clonotype turned up a few times. As DNA, the CDR3 is TGTGCCAGCAGTGACTGGGCAGGGGTAGGCTACACCTTC. Its protein product is CASSDWAGVGYTF. This rearrangement joins TRBV2 to TRBJ1-2, with D tentatively TRBD1 (6 bases). This CDR3 region has 13 residues. Germline CDR1 SNHLY, CDR2 FYNNEI. V lost 3 bases and J 8 bases, leaving 13 bases between the germline ends.

The genes are TRBV5-1 and TRBJ1-2, with 7 bases matching TRBD1. This CDR3 region has 14 residues. Germline CDR1 is SGHRS and CDR2 is YFSETQ. After removal of 2 bases from V and 6 bases from J, the junction contained 7 bases not matched to a gene. CDR3 amino acids: CASSFGGQADGYTF. The DNA for the CDR3 is TGCGCCAGCAGCTTTGGTGGACAGGCGGATGGCTACACCTTC.

The table lists this clonotype with a few counts. V is TRBV29-1 and J is TRBJ1-1; no reliable D call. Per the germline V gene, CDR1 is SQVTM and CDR2 is ANQGSEA. The V end lost 5 bases, the J end lost 0 bases, and 13 bases lay between the germline ends. The CDR3 runs 14 residues. The CDR3 nucleotides are TGCAGCGTTAATCGCAGATTGCTGAACACTGAAGCTTTCTTT. Protein: CSVNRRLLNTEAFF.

This sequence joins TRBV4-2 and TRBJ1-5; 8 bases agree with TRBD1. The length of the CDR3 is 16 residues. Trimming at V came to 0 bases and at J to 7 bases, leaving 8 bases not matched to a gene. Germline assignment: CDR1 LGHNA and CDR2 YNFKEQ. The CDR3 coding sequence is TGTGCCAGCAGCCAAGATTCCGGACAGGGTATCCAGCCCCAGCATTTT. The encoded protein is CASSQDSGQGIQPQHF.

This clonotype turned up a few times. The rearrangement joins TRBV5-6 to TRBJ2-5; the D gene could be TRBD1 or TRBD2 (5 bases each). The J call is doubtful: the DNA matches TRBJ2-7 better. Germline lookup yields CDR1 SGHDT and CDR2 YYEEEE. The CDR3 contains 13 residues. In nucleotides, the CDR3 is TGTGCCAGCAGCTTAGCAGGGACCGACGAGCAGTACTTC. Translating it yields CASSLAGTDEQYF.

V and J are TRBV20-1 and TRBJ1-2, with a weak D call TRBD1 (6 bases). Germline CDR1 is DFQATT and CDR2 is SNEGSKA (reference sequence). Trimming stripped 4 bases from V and 3 bases from J, with 12 bases between. CDR3 length: 13 amino acids. This chain's CDR3 is CSAKMGADYGYTF. The CDR3 coding sequence is TGCAGTGCTAAGATGGGGGCCGACTATGGCTACACCTTC.

V and J are TRBV9 and TRBJ2-1; 10 bases line up with TRBD1. The CDR3 runs to 17 residues. The V and J ends lost 0 bases and 4 bases, in that order; junction bases with no gene match: 7. Germline CDR1 SGDLS, CDR2 YYNGEE. CDR3 nucleotides: TGTGCCAGCAGCGTAGCTGTGGGGACAGGGGCATACAATGAGCAGTTCTTC. Translated, it gives CASSVAVGTGAYNEQFF.

The gene calls are TRBV18 and TRBJ2-1; D is unclear. The V gene's germline CDR1 is KGHSH and CDR2 LQKENI. The CDR3 spans 12 residues. V lost 3 bases, J lost 8 bases, and 8 bases lay in between. This CDR3 reads CASSPNVDEQFF. The CDR3 DNA reads as TGTGCCAGCTCACCTAACGTAGATGAGCAGTTCTTC.

This clonotype was counted once. One end of the junction fails to match germline, which may point to a read error. The chain has TRBV5-1 and TRBJ2-7; maybe TRBD1 (5 bases). Germline V lookup: CDR1 SGHRS, CDR2 YFSETQ. The CDR3 totals 14 residues. This chain's CDR3 is CASSLGADVGEQYF. CDR3 nucleotides: TGTGCCAGCAGCTTAGGGGCGGATGTTGGCGAGCAGTACTTC.

There are a few counts of this clonotype. CDR3 DNA sequence: TGTGCCAGCAGCTCGGGGGGCCGACAAGAGACCCAGTACTTC. It encodes CASSSGGRQETQYF. The chain links TRBV7-2 to TRBJ2-5; D perhaps matches TRBD2 (7 bases). CDR3 length: 14 residues. Deletions cut 4 bases from V and 2 bases from J, with 11 bases between. Germline CDR1 SGHTA, CDR2 FQGNSA.

This clonotype was seen more than once but under ten times. This chain links TRBV28 with TRBJ2-5, with no clear D. The CDR3 is 12 residues long. V shed 6 bases and J shed 11 bases, with 16 bases lying between them. Per the germline V gene, CDR1 is MDHEN and CDR2 is SYDVKM. The CDR3 DNA reads as TGTGCCAGCAGGACTCCGCCGGGTGAGCAGTACTTC. Residues: CASRTPPGEQYF. Together with reference TRBV28 and TRBJ2-5, the CDR3 gives the full variable domain: DVKVTQSSRYLVKRTGEKVFLECVQDMDHENMFWYRQDPGLGLRLIYFSYDVKMKEKGDIPEGYSVSREKKERFSLILESASTNQTSMYLCASRTPPGEQYFGPGTRLLVL.

In its sample, this clonotype was seen many times. The chain carries TRBV7-2 and TRBJ2-5; D call uncertain. This CDR3 comprises 14 residues. Germline assignment: CDR1 SGHTA and CDR2 FQGNSA. V was cut by 6 bases and J by 2 bases, with 13 bases left in between. The CDR3 DNA follows: TGTGCCAGCAGTTTGGTATCGGGTCAAGAGACCCAGTACTTC. This codes for CASSLVSGQETQYF.

The gene calls are TRBV2 and TRBJ1-5; a possible D gene is TRBD1 (6 bases). Germline CDR1 is SNHLY and CDR2 is FYNNEI. The CDR3 spans 13 residues. Between the trimmed V and J ends, which lost 7 bases and 5 bases, there was a span of 12 bases. CDR3 in DNA: TGTGCCAGCATGGGACAAGTAGATCAGCCCCAGCATTTT. Translated: CASMGQVDQPQHF.

The genes are TRBV4-2 and TRBJ1-1; TRBD1 aligns across 10 bases. V was clipped by 6 bases and J by 4 bases; unmatched bases: 8. Germline V gene sequence: CDR1 LGHNA, CDR2 YNFKEQ. This CDR3 is 15 amino acids long. The CDR3 region has the DNA TGTGCCAGCAGGTTGGGGACAGGGGAGGTCACTGAAGCTTTCTTT. This sequence encodes CASRLGTGEVTEAFF.

This clonotype has ten or more counts. The rearrangement joins TRBV5-1 to TRBJ2-7; 9 positions agree with TRBD1. This CDR3 region has 15 residues. Germline-derived CDR1 and CDR2 are SGHRS and YFSETQ. V trimming: 4 bases; J trimming: 2 bases; junction bases outside the gene matches: 7. The CDR3 DNA is TGCGCCAGCAGCCCATCCGGGACAGGGACCTACGAGCAGTACTTC. Protein sequence: CASSPSGTGTYEQYF.

The V and J genes are TRBV10-3 and TRBJ2-6, with D perhaps TRBD2 (5 bases). There are 16 residues in the CDR3. The V gene lost 4 bases and the J gene lost 4 bases, with 14 bases spanning the gap. Germline V gene sequence: CDR1 ENHRY, CDR2 SYGVKD. The DNA of the CDR3 is TGTGCCATCAGTGCGAACCTCGGAGGAGGGGCCAACGTCCTGACTTTC. It codes for CAISANLGGGANVLTF.

This clonotype was found a few times. V usage is TRBV6-1 and J usage is TRBJ1-1; possible D gene TRBD1, 6 bases. The V end lost 4 bases, the J end lost 5 bases, and 20 bases lay between the germline ends. Per the germline V gene, CDR1 is MNHNS and CDR2 is SASEGT. This CDR3 region has 16 residues. The DNA of the CDR3 is TGTGCCAGCAGTGCTACAGGGCGTCCCCAGAAGACTGAAGCTTTCTTT. Encoded protein: CASSATGRPQKTEAFF.

Worth noting for this clonotype: A much bigger clone sits one base away, suggesting this may be a read error. Because the CDR3 is missing its conserved closing phenylalanine or tryptophan, this is likely a read error. The J gene is TRBJ2-5, the V gene TRBV29-1; D is unresolved. V lost 8 bases and J lost 5, with 9 bases in between. The CDR3 contains 10 residues. The germline V gene has CDR1 SQVTM and CDR2 ANQGSEA. The chain's CDR3 is CSIFRETQYC. Written as DNA, the CDR3 is TGCAGCATCTTTCGGGAGACCCAGTACTGC.

The chain is built from TRBV18 and TRBJ2-1; tentatively, D is TRBD2 (6 bases). CDR1 KGHSH and CDR2 LQKENI come from the germline V gene. CDR3 length: 15 residues. V was pared by 3 bases and J by 3 bases, with 12 bases between. The CDR3 sequence: CASSPRTIDYNEQFF. CDR3 sequence (DNA): TGTGCCAGCTCACCCCGGACTATCGACTACAATGAGCAGTTCTTC.

The CDR3 is CASSLNAQEAGNTEAFF. The CDR3 bases are TGTGCCAGCAGCTTAAACGCACAGGAGGCAGGGAACACTGAAGCTTTCTTT. The chain couples TRBV7-3 to TRBJ1-1; D may be TRBD1 (5 bases). Germline V gives CDR1 SGHTA, CDR2 FQGTGA. The CDR3 has 17 residues. V lost 1 base, J lost 1 base, and 16 bases lay in between.

The V call is TRBV7-9, the J call TRBJ2-1, with a tentative D call TRBD2 (7 bases). The CDR3 runs 13 residues. With 1 base removed from V and 9 bases from J, the gap between germline ends came to 10 bases. Germline values: CDR1 SEHNR, CDR2 FQNEAQ (reference sequence). The CDR3: CASSLGGGREQFF. The CDR3 bases are TGTGCCAGCAGCTTAGGGGGGGGGCGTGAGCAGTTCTTC.

This clonotype was recorded many times. This rearrangement joins TRBV13 to TRBJ2-7, with D perhaps matching TRBD1 (5 bases). The CDR3 runs 13 residues. Per the germline V gene, CDR1 is PRHDT and CDR2 is FYEKMQ (reference sequence). Trimming took 6 bases from V and 2 from J, leaving 11 bases between them. This CDR3 is CASSYTGTYEQYF. In DNA, the CDR3 is TGTGCCAGCAGTTACACAGGCACCTACGAGCAGTACTTC.

J is TRBJ2-1 and V is TRBV20-1; D may be TRBD1 or TRBD2 (6 bases each). Trimming took 7 bases from V and 9 from J, leaving 22 bases between them. CDR3 size: 14 residues. The germline V gene encodes CDR1 DFQATT and CDR2 SNEGSKA (reference sequence). CDR3 coding DNA: TGCAGTGGGGGGGCGGGACCCATCGGTGGTGAGCAGTTCTTC. As protein: CSGGAGPIGGEQFF.

On this clonotype: Relative to the germline gene, one junction end is altered; a read error may explain this. This chain links TRBV7-7 with TRBJ2-1; D might be TRBD1 or TRBD2, each matching 5 bases. The length of the CDR3 is 15 residues. Germline CDR1 SSHAT, CDR2 FNYEAQ (reference sequence). CDR3 in amino acids: CASSLATDTMLEQFF. The CDR3 DNA follows: TGTGCTAGCAGCTTAGCGACAGACACAATGCTGGAGCAGTTCTTC.

This clonotype was picked up a small number of times. The chain is built from TRBV20-1 and TRBJ2-1, with D possibly matching TRBD1 (6 bases). This CDR3 region has 15 residues. V was pared by 3 bases and J by 6 bases, with 18 bases between. Germline V gene lookup returns CDR1 DFQATT and CDR2 SNEGSKA (reference sequence). DNA of the CDR3: TGCAGTGCTAGTGGGGGCCCTGTTGACGCCAATGAGCAGTTCTTC. Protein: CSASGGPVDANEQFF.